A single sample gave rise to the 10 T cell receptor beta chains below, sequenced in a study of blood T cell repertoires in COVID-19. Assay used: immunoSEQ multiplex PCR; TCRdb lists only in-frame clones, some missing. The table records about 55,000 clones, over 75% of them present only once. The material sequenced was peripheral blood. The receptors originated from a human donor with active COVID-19. The donor label of this sample is uncertain.

J is TRBJ1-1 and V is TRBV4-1, with 8 bases lining up with TRBD1. V lost 3 bases, J lost 1 base, and 7 bases stayed unmatched. Germline V lookup: CDR1 MGHRA, CDR2 YSYEKL. The CDR3 covers 16 residues. CDR3 sequence: CASSQGSDRANTEAFF. CDR3 nucleotides: TGCGCCAGCAGCCAGGGATCGGACAGGGCGAACACTGAAGCTTTCTTT.

The chain combines TRBV7-2 with TRBJ1-2; D remains unclear. The CDR3 is made up of 13 amino acids. Germline CDR1 is SGHTA and CDR2 is FQGNSA. The V and J ends lost 5 bases and 8 bases respectively, with 15 bases between them. As DNA, the CDR3 is TGTGCCAGCAGCCCAGAATGGACGGGAGGCTACACCTTC. Its protein product is CASSPEWTGGYTF.

CDR3 nucleotides: TGTGCCAGCAGCTTAGGCAGCTCCTATAATTCACCCCTCCACTTT. The encoded protein is CASSLGSSYNSPLHF. The chain links TRBV7-9 to TRBJ1-6; D unresolved. The length of the CDR3 is 15 residues. CDR1 SEHNR and CDR2 FQNEAQ come from the germline V gene (reference sequence). Deletions cut 1 base from V and 0 bases from J, with 4 bases between.

The chain uses TRBV7-2 and TRBJ2-7; D is unclear. V shed 5 bases and J shed 4 bases, with 12 bases lying between them. The CDR3 sequence is 13 residues long. Germline loops: CDR1 SGHTA, CDR2 FQGNSA. The CDR3 coding sequence is TGTGCCAGCAGCCCCCCCCCGGAGTACGAGCAGTACTTC. As protein: CASSPPPEYEQYF.

The chain links TRBV2 to TRBJ1-2, with TRBD1 matching over 8 bases. Germline CDR1 and CDR2: SNHLY and FYNNEI. V was pared by 5 bases and J by 4 bases, with 3 bases of the junction left unmatched. This CDR3 contains 13 residues. Here the CDR3 DNA reads TGTGCCAGCAGTAATGACAGGGGCTATGGCTACACCTTC. Translated: CASSNDRGYGYTF.

The gene calls are TRBV7-2 and TRBJ2-3; 10 bases agree with TRBD2. The junction had 6 bases not matched to a gene; V was cut back by 5 bases and J by 1 base. The germline CDR1 and CDR2 sequences are SGHTA and FQGNSA. The CDR3 is 16 amino acids. The CDR3 is CASSHTLAGGTDTQYF. The CDR3 DNA reads TGTGCCAGCAGCCATACGCTAGCGGGGGGCACAGATACGCAGTATTTT.

The chain carries TRBV12-3 or TRBV12-4 and TRBJ2-2, with D unresolved. The CDR3 runs 12 residues. Trimming cost V 6 bases and J 6 bases, with 8 bases left between them. This CDR3 is CASRLYPGELFF. The CDR3, as DNA: TGTGCCAGCAGACTATACCCCGGGGAGCTGTTTTTT.

The CDR3 here is CASSLFGQASEKLFF. In DNA, the CDR3 is TGTGCCAGCAGCTTATTCGGACAGGCGAGTGAAAAACTGTTTTTT. The rearrangement uses TRBV11-2 and TRBJ1-4; 7 bases are shared with TRBD1. This CDR3 contains 15 residues. V lost 2 bases and J lost 7; bases outside the gene matches: 7. Germline-derived CDR1 and CDR2 are SGHAT and FQNNGV.

This rearrangement joins TRBV5-5 to TRBJ2-7; D is perhaps TRBD1 (5 bases). Germline CDR1 is SGHKS and CDR2 is YYEKEE (reference sequence). V shed 2 bases and J shed 0 bases, with 9 bases lying between them. CDR3 length equals 14 residues. The CDR3 protein is CASSFDRVSYEQYF. In nucleotides, the CDR3 is TGTGCCAGCAGCTTTGACAGAGTCTCCTACGAGCAGTACTTC.

The sample holds one count of this clone. V and J are TRBV7-3 and TRBJ2-3; TRBD2 matches 8 bases. The V gene end was trimmed by 3 bases and the J gene end by 2 bases; junction bases not matched to a gene: 4. CDR1 and CDR2 from the germline V gene are SGHTA and FQGTGA. CDR3 size: 15 residues. CDR3: CASSFTGGTTDTQYF. The CDR3, as DNA: TGTGCCAGCAGCTTCACGGGGGGGACCACAGATACGCAGTATTTT. Looking up the rest from reference TRBV7-3 and TRBJ2-3 gives the full variable domain: GAGVSQTPSNKVTEKGKYVELRCDPISGHTALYWYRQSLGQGPEFLIYFQGTGAADDSGLPNDRFFAVRPEGSVSTLKIQRTERGDSAVYLCASSFTGGTTDTQYFGPGTRLTVL.